Following are 12 T cell receptor beta chains from one sample sequenced in a study of shared clonotypes between healthy human individuals. The assay was immunoSEQ multiplex PCR, and TCRdb's table has in-frame clones only and misses some. This table has some 2,500,000 clones, 85% to 95% appearing once. Input material: naive CD4+ T cells from PBMCs. Subset: CD45RA+ positively selected. The source is a man aged 18 to 30 in good health. Some clones in this sample may be carry-over from other donors' samples.

This clone occurred a few times. The rearrangement uses TRBV2 and TRBJ1-3, with D unresolved. Looked up from germline, CDR1 is SNHLY and CDR2 is FYNNEI. The V end was cut by 9 bases, the J end by 7 bases, with 16 bases between. The CDR3 totals 13 residues. The CDR3 sequence is CARRRGLGNTIYF. The CDR3 nucleotides read TGTGCCAGGAGAAGAGGACTCGGGAACACCATATATTTT. Together with reference TRBV2 and TRBJ1-3, the CDR3 gives the full variable domain: EPEVTQTPSHQVTQMGQEVILRCVPISNHLYFYWYRQILGQKVEFLVSFYNNEISEKSEIFDDQFSVERPDGSNFTLKIRSTKLEDSAMYFCARRRGLGNTIYFGEGSWLTVV.

The chain employs TRBV28 and TRBJ1-5; D might be TRBD1 (6 bases). CDR3 size: 15 residues. Per germline, CDR1 MDHEN and CDR2 SYDVKM. V lost 6 bases to trimming and J lost 4 bases, with 16 bases between them. CDR3 region: CASRRDTLTNQPQHF. In nucleotides, the CDR3 is TGTGCCAGCAGACGGGACACCCTTACGAATCAGCCCCAGCATTTT. Looking up the rest from reference TRBV28 and TRBJ1-5 gives the full variable domain: DVKVTQSSRYLVKRTGEKVFLECVQDMDHENMFWYRQDPGLGLRLIYFSYDVKMKEKGDIPEGYSVSREKKERFSLILESASTNQTSMYLCASRRDTLTNQPQHFGDGTRLSIL.

The rearrangement joins TRBV13 to TRBJ1-3, with D possibly TRBD1 on 5 matching bases. Germline CDR1 reads PRHDT; CDR2 reads FYEKMQ (reference sequence). This CDR3 contains 14 residues. V was pared by 11 bases and J by 0 bases, with 14 bases between. CDR3 DNA: TGTGCCGCCGGGACCCTTGGCTCTGGAAACACCATATATTTT. Amino acid sequence: CAAGTLGSGNTIYF.

The sample holds one count of this clone. This chain joins TRBV7-8 and TRBJ1-1; 8 positions agree with TRBD1. J lost 4 bases, V lost 0 bases, and 10 bases had no gene match. The CDR3 totals 17 residues. Germline V gene data show CDR1 as SGHVS and CDR2 as FQNEAQ. The CDR3, as DNA: TGTGCCAGCAGCTTAGCGTGGCAGGGGGCAGGCGGCACTGAAGCTTTCTTT. Translating gives CASSLAWQGAGGTEAFF.

This clone occurred once. The CDR3 DNA reads as TGTGCCAGCAGCCAACCTAGAGGGGATACGCAGTATTTT. Encoded protein: CASSQPRGDTQYF. The rearrangement uses TRBV28 and TRBJ2-3, with D possibly being TRBD2 (5 bases). Germline CDR1 reads MDHEN; CDR2 reads SYDVKM. With 6 bases removed from V and 6 bases from J, the gap between germline ends came to 13 bases. CDR3 size: 13 residues. Together with reference TRBV28 and TRBJ2-3, the CDR3 gives the full variable domain: DVKVTQSSRYLVKRTGEKVFLECVQDMDHENMFWYRQDPGLGLRLIYFSYDVKMKEKGDIPEGYSVSREKKERFSLILESASTNQTSMYLCASSQPRGDTQYFGPGTRLTVL.

In its sample, this clone was seen once. The chain combines TRBV5-1 with TRBJ2-5, with 7 bases identical to TRBD1. Germline V gene lookup returns CDR1 SGHRS and CDR2 YFSETQ. The length of the CDR3 is 15 residues. The junction had 8 bases not matched to a gene; V was cut back by 1 base and J by 5 bases. The CDR3 reads CASSLSTGFGETQYF. The CDR3 nucleotides are TGCGCCAGCAGCTTGTCGACAGGGTTTGGGGAGACCCAGTACTTC.

This rearrangement joins TRBV4-2 to TRBJ1-2, with D perhaps TRBD1 (5 bases). This CDR3 spans 15 amino acids. Looked up from germline, CDR1 is LGHNA and CDR2 is YNFKEQ. Trimming cost V 0 bases and J 2 bases, with 10 bases left between them. The CDR3 region has the DNA TGTGCCAGCAGCCAAGAAAGGAGACAGAACTATGGCTACACCTTC. Translating gives CASSQERRQNYGYTF.

The V and J genes are TRBV2 and TRBJ2-3; 7 bases agree with TRBD2. The V and J ends lost 6 bases and 3 bases, in that order; junction bases with no gene match: 6. Germline V CDR1 and CDR2: SNHLY, FYNNEI. The CDR3 runs 14 residues. The CDR3 region is CASRGGLRTDTQYF. The DNA for the CDR3 is TGTGCCAGCAGGGGGGGGTTGAGGACAGATACGCAGTATTTT.

The rearrangement uses TRBV5-1 and TRBJ2-2; 7 bases fit TRBD1. The CDR3 contains 15 residues. Germline V gene sequence: CDR1 SGHRS, CDR2 YFSETQ. The trim removed 0 bases at V and 4 bases at J, leaving 3 bases unmatched. In DNA, the CDR3 is TGCGCCAGCAGCTTGGCGGGGACAGCCACCGGGGAGCTGTTTTTT. Translating it yields CASSLAGTATGELFF.

The chain joins TRBV5-1 to TRBJ1-4; D not certain. Germline V gene lookup returns CDR1 SGHRS and CDR2 YFSETQ. V lost 4 bases to trimming and J lost 8 bases, with 15 bases between them. CDR3 length: 14 amino acids. In DNA form, the CDR3 reads TGCGCCAGCAGCACCTCGGGCCTTACCGAAAAACTGTTTTTT. Residues: CASSTSGLTEKLFF. Using reference TRBV5-1 and TRBJ1-4 for the parts outside the CDR3, the full variable domain is KAGVTQTPRYLIKTRGQQVTLSCSPISGHRSVSWYQQTPGQGLQFLFEYFSETQRNKGNFPGRFSGRQFSNSRSEMNVSTLELGDSALYLCASSTSGLTEKLFFGSGTQLSVL.

V and J are TRBV11-3 and TRBJ2-7; D may correspond to TRBD1 or TRBD2 (5 bases each). Deletions cut 2 bases from V and 7 bases from J, with 12 bases between. The CDR3 is 13 amino acids. The V gene's germline CDR1 is SGHNT and CDR2 YENEEA. The DNA of the CDR3 is TGTGCCAGCAGCTTATCGGTTTGGGGGGAGCAGTACTTC. Translating gives CASSLSVWGEQYF.

The chain combines TRBV28 with TRBJ2-3; 12 nucleotides agree with TRBD2. Germline values: CDR1 MDHEN, CDR2 SYDVKM. The CDR3 runs 15 residues. V was clipped by 6 bases and J by 3 bases; unmatched bases: 4. The CDR3 DNA reads TGTGCCAGCAGAAGACTAGCGGGAGATACAGATACGCAGTATTTT. Translated: CASRRLAGDTDTQYF.